A single sample gave rise to the 30 T cell receptor beta chains below, sequenced in a study of blood T cell repertoires in COVID-19. The repertoire was sequenced with immunoSEQ multiplex PCR; TCRdb's copy has only in-frame clones and lacks some. The sample comprises over 200,000 clones, roughly 80% of which are singletons, and 7.9% rests with the top ten. The sequenced material came from peripheral blood. The receptors derive from a woman of 80 years or more with acute or convalescent COVID-19.

The genes are TRBV19 and TRBJ2-1, with 12 bases matching TRBD2. This CDR3 region has 16 residues. Germline lookup yields CDR1 LNHDA and CDR2 SQIVND (reference sequence). Trimming cost V 5 bases and J 7 bases; bases outside gene matches: 9. The CDR3 region is CASSFLAGGSGNEQFF. The CDR3 DNA follows: TGTGCCAGTAGTTTTCTAGCGGGAGGGTCGGGTAATGAGCAGTTCTTC.

This chain's CDR3 is CASSLVPGYEQYF. The CDR3 DNA is TGTGCCAGCAGCTTAGTTCCCGGCTACGAGCAGTACTTC. This rearrangement joins TRBV7-2 to TRBJ2-7, with D uncertain. From germline, CDR1 is SGHTA and CDR2 FQGNSA. Trimming pared 1 base from V and 3 bases from J, leaving 7 bases between. The CDR3 has 13 amino acids.

This clone was seen a few times. The gene calls are TRBV19 and TRBJ1-1; D gene uncertain. The germline gives CDR1 LNHDA, CDR2 SQIVND (reference sequence). The V gene lost 3 bases and the J gene lost 1 base, with 3 bases spanning the gap. The CDR3 sequence is 12 residues long. CDR3 residues: CASSMRNTEAFF. CDR3 DNA sequence: TGTGCCAGTAGTATGAGGAACACTGAAGCTTTCTTT.

This CDR3 reads CASTGDRGLAKNIQYF. The CDR3 DNA reads TGTGCCAGCACCGGAGACAGGGGTCTAGCCAAAAACATTCAGTACTTC. The J gene is TRBJ2-4, the V gene TRBV6-6, with 8 bases matching TRBD1. This CDR3 is built from 16 residues. J gave up 0 bases and V 7 bases, and 8 bases lay outside the gene matches. Germline CDR1 MNHNY, CDR2 SVGAGI (reference sequence).

The chain carries TRBV11-2 and TRBJ2-3; TRBD1 is a possible D gene (5 bases). CDR3 size: 15 residues. V lost 0 bases to trimming and J lost 0 bases, with 7 bases between them. The germline V gene encodes CDR1 SGHAT and CDR2 FQNNGV. DNA for the CDR3: TGTGCCAGCAGCTTAGATCCAGGGAGCACAGATACGCAGTATTTT. This translates into CASSLDPGSTDTQYF.

The chain has TRBV7-2 and TRBJ1-1; 7 bases are shared with TRBD1. Germline loops: CDR1 SGHTA, CDR2 FQGNSA. This CDR3 comprises 16 residues. V lost 1 base, J lost 0 bases, and 5 bases stayed unmatched. CDR3 loop: CASSLDRGSLNTEAFF. DNA for the CDR3: TGTGCCAGCAGCTTAGACAGGGGTAGTTTGAACACTGAAGCTTTCTTT. The whole variable domain, remainder taken from reference TRBV7-2 and TRBJ1-1, is GAGVSQSPSNKVTEKGKDVELRCDPISGHTALYWYRQSLGQGLEFLIYFQGNSAPDKSGLPSDRFSAERTGGSVSTLTIQRTQQEDSAVYLCASSLDRGSLNTEAFFGQGTRLTVV.

J is TRBJ2-5 and V is TRBV7-8; perhaps TRBD2 as D (6 bases). Germline V lookup: CDR1 SGHVS, CDR2 FQNEAQ. V was pared by 5 bases and J by 2 bases, with 12 bases between. This CDR3 has 14 amino acids. The CDR3, as DNA: TGTGCCAGCAGCCTCGGAGGGAAGCAAGAGACCCAGTACTTC. It encodes CASSLGGKQETQYF.

The rearrangement joins TRBV5-1 to TRBJ2-1; 13 bases map to TRBD2. Trimming removed 3 bases from V and 7 bases from J; junction bases left unmatched: 4. This CDR3 contains 15 residues. Per germline, CDR1 SGHRS and CDR2 YFSETQ. CDR3 region: CASSSEGLAGNEQFF. The DNA of the CDR3 is TGCGCCAGCAGCTCAGAGGGACTAGCGGGGAATGAGCAGTTCTTC.

This chain joins TRBV30 and TRBJ2-7; tentative D call: TRBD1 (5 bases). The CDR3 spans 13 residues. V lost 1 base and J lost 5, with 12 bases in between. The germline CDR1 and CDR2 sequences are GTSNPN and SVGIG (reference sequence). The CDR3: CAWSARVVDEQYF. Here the CDR3 DNA reads TGTGCCTGGAGTGCCAGGGTAGTCGACGAGCAGTACTTC. The whole variable domain, remainder taken from reference TRBV30 and TRBJ2-7, is SQTIHQWPATLVQPVGSPLSLECTVEGTSNPNLYWYRQAAGRGLQLLFYSVGIGQISSEVPQNLSASRPQDRQFILSSKKLLLSDSGFYLCAWSARVVDEQYFGPGTRLTVT.

V and J are TRBV5-1 and TRBJ1-6; TRBD1 matches 9 bases. J gave up 5 bases and V 3 bases, and 6 bases lay outside the gene matches. Looked up from germline, CDR1 is SGHRS and CDR2 is YFSETQ. This CDR3 has 16 amino acids. The CDR3 protein is CASSSTGGINNSPLHF. The CDR3 DNA follows: TGCGCCAGCAGCTCCACAGGGGGCATCAATAATTCACCCCTCCACTTT.

The V call is TRBV19, the J call TRBJ2-1; no reliable D call. The CDR3 is 14 residues long. The ends were cut back, 6 bases at V and 6 bases at J, with 15 bases in the middle. Germline CDR1 is LNHDA and CDR2 is SQIVND (reference sequence). The CDR3 DNA is TGTGCCAGTAGCCTCGACCGGGTCGGCAATGAGCAGTTCTTC. This codes for CASSLDRVGNEQFF.

V and J are TRBV30 and TRBJ2-5; the D gene is possibly TRBD1 (7 bases). The germline gives CDR1 GTSNPN, CDR2 SVGIG (reference sequence). The CDR3 consists of 13 residues. V was cut by 4 bases and J by 3 bases, with 12 bases left in between. CDR3 sequence (DNA): TGTGCCTGGACCCGGGGGACAGAAGAGACCCAGTACTTC. This gives the protein CAWTRGTEETQYF.

The rearrangement links TRBV5-1 to TRBJ2-3; D is ambiguous. Germline loops: CDR1 SGHRS, CDR2 YFSETQ. The CDR3 totals 16 residues. V was shortened by 3 bases and J by 0 bases, with 14 bases between the two germline ends. CDR3 residues: CASSSLADTSTDTQYF. In nucleotides, the CDR3 is TGCGCCAGCAGCTCCCTGGCGGATACTAGCACAGATACGCAGTATTTT.

The chain joins TRBV19 to TRBJ2-1, with 10 positions matching TRBD2. J lost 4 bases, V lost 1 base, and 1 base had no gene match. The CDR3 runs 15 residues. From germline, CDR1 is LNHDA and CDR2 SQIVND (reference sequence). The CDR3 loop reads CASSIGTSGYNEQFF. The DNA for the CDR3 is TGTGCCAGTAGTATAGGGACTAGCGGATACAATGAGCAGTTCTTC.

The chain couples TRBV11-2 to TRBJ2-7, with D maybe TRBD1 (5 bases). CDR1 SGHAT and CDR2 FQNNGV come from the germline V gene. The CDR3 extends over 12 amino acids. V lost 6 bases and J lost 6, with 12 bases in between. The CDR3 DNA is TGTGCCAGCAGTGACCCCCAGGGCGAGCAGTACTTC. This sequence encodes CASSDPQGEQYF.

The J gene is TRBJ2-1, the V gene TRBV2; 7 nucleotides line up with TRBD2. The germline CDR1 and CDR2 sequences are SNHLY and FYNNEI. The CDR3 has 14 amino acids. V lost 7 bases, J lost 0 bases, and 3 bases stayed unmatched. The CDR3 region is CASTGRRSYNEQFF. DNA of the CDR3: TGTGCCAGCACCGGGAGGCGCTCCTACAATGAGCAGTTCTTC.

The rearrangement links TRBV5-1 to TRBJ1-1; D gene unclear. The V gene lost 1 base and the J gene lost 1 base, with 11 bases spanning the gap. This CDR3 region has 15 residues. In germline, CDR1 is SGHRS, CDR2 YFSETQ. CDR3: CASSLSRQRNTEAFF. Written as DNA, the CDR3 is TGCGCCAGCAGCTTGAGTAGACAAAGGAACACTGAAGCTTTCTTT. The variable domain in full, with the rest retrieved from reference TRBV5-1 and TRBJ1-1, is KAGVTQTPRYLIKTRGQQVTLSCSPISGHRSVSWYQQTPGQGLQFLFEYFSETQRNKGNFPGRFSGRQFSNSRSEMNVSTLELGDSALYLCASSLSRQRNTEAFFGQGTRLTVV.

The V call is TRBV9, the J call TRBJ2-7, with D possibly being TRBD1 (5 bases). CDR3 length: 15 amino acids. The germline V gene has CDR1 SGDLS and CDR2 YYNGEE. Trimming took 2 bases from V and 3 from J, leaving 15 bases between them. The CDR3 spells CASSVTGHGYYEQYF. CDR3 in DNA: TGTGCCAGCAGCGTCACAGGACACGGATACTACGAGCAGTACTTC.

This chain connects TRBV5-5 to TRBJ1-1, with D possibly being TRBD1 (6 bases). Germline V gives CDR1 SGHKS, CDR2 YYEKEE (reference sequence). V lost 2 bases and J lost 4, with 21 bases in between. The CDR3 has 17 amino acids. The CDR3 reads CASSFRSIQGGGTEAFF. In DNA, the CDR3 is TGTGCCAGCAGCTTTCGATCTATACAGGGCGGGGGCACTGAAGCTTTCTTT.

This chain connects TRBV3-1 (or the pseudogene TRBV3-2) to TRBJ2-5; 12 bases agree with TRBD2. In germline, CDR1 is LGHDT, CDR2 YNNKEL (reference sequence). The V gene end was trimmed by 2 bases and the J gene end by 5 bases; junction bases not matched to a gene: 3. The CDR3 is made up of 15 amino acids. CDR3 in DNA: TGTGCCAGCAGCCAATATACTAGCGGGGGGGAGACCCAGTACTTC. Protein: CASSQYTSGGETQYF.

This clone turned up a few times. This chain uses TRBV10-1 with TRBJ2-6; D perhaps matches TRBD2 (6 bases). The CDR3 is made up of 17 amino acids. The V end was cut by 7 bases, the J end by 2 bases, with 18 bases between. CDR1 and CDR2 from the germline V gene are WNHNN and SYGVQD (reference sequence). The chain's CDR3 is CASKGCREAAGANVLTF. The CDR3 region has the DNA TGCGCCAGCAAAGGATGCAGGGAGGCTGCTGGGGCCAACGTCCTGACTTTC.

The chain joins TRBV7-9 to TRBJ1-4; TRBD1 matches at 9 bases. The CDR3 covers 14 residues. The germline gives CDR1 SEHNR, CDR2 FQNEAQ (reference sequence). V lost 3 bases and J lost 8; bases outside the gene matches: 4. DNA for the CDR3: TGTGCCAGCAGCTTGCTGACAGGGGGGGAAAAACTGTTTTTT. It yields the protein CASSLLTGGEKLFF.

The sample holds one count of this clone. CDR3 in amino acids: CASSGTSGSTPWTQYF. In DNA, the CDR3 is TGTGCCAGCAGCGGCACTAGCGGGTCGACTCCATGGACCCAGTACTTC. The chain combines TRBV9 with TRBJ2-5; 9 bases align to TRBD2. Germline V gene data show CDR1 as SGDLS and CDR2 as YYNGEE. The CDR3 contains 16 residues. Losses at the gene ends were 3 bases for V and 7 bases for J; bases not matched to a gene: 13.

This chain joins TRBV5-6 and TRBJ2-3, with 7 positions matching TRBD2. Unmatched junction bases numbered 6, after V lost 2 bases and J lost 0 bases. Germline V gene data show CDR1 as SGHDT and CDR2 as YYEEEE. The CDR3 has 16 residues. CDR3 DNA: TGTGCCAGCAGCTTAGATAGCGGGCTAAGCACAGATACGCAGTATTTT. Protein product: CASSLDSGLSTDTQYF.

J is TRBJ2-3 and V is TRBV5-8, with 9 bases fitting TRBD1. J was trimmed by 2 bases and V by 0 bases; bases with no gene match: 4. Germline V gene lookup returns CDR1 SGHTS and CDR2 YDEGEE. The CDR3 has 16 residues. The CDR3 DNA sequence: TGTGCCAGCAGCTTGGCCAGGGACAGGGTCACAGATACGCAGTATTTT. This codes for CASSLARDRVTDTQYF.

This clone was recorded many times. The chain links TRBV19 to TRBJ2-7; TRBD2 matches at 7 bases. The V gene end was trimmed by 2 bases and the J gene end by 6 bases; junction bases not matched to a gene: 4. CDR3 size: 13 residues. The germline CDR1 and CDR2 sequences are LNHDA and SQIVND (reference sequence). CDR3 residues: CASSIPGGSEQYF. CDR3 bases: TGTGCCAGTAGTATACCCGGGGGGAGCGAGCAGTACTTC.

The J gene is TRBJ1-1, the V gene TRBV6-1; 9 bases agree with TRBD1. Germline assignment: CDR1 MNHNS and CDR2 SASEGT. J gave up 4 bases and V 3 bases, and 6 bases lay outside the gene matches. CDR3 length: 15 amino acids. The CDR3 here is CASSDHRGQGTEAFF. CDR3 coding DNA: TGTGCCAGCAGTGATCACAGGGGGCAAGGCACTGAAGCTTTCTTT.

The rearrangement links TRBV2 to TRBJ1-5; D is unresolved. The CDR3 runs 15 residues. Trimming removed 4 bases from V and 0 bases from J, with 10 bases in between. Germline V gene sequence: CDR1 SNHLY, CDR2 FYNNEI. The chain's CDR3 is CASSAQSYSNQPQHF. Written as DNA, the CDR3 is TGTGCCAGCAGTGCCCAGTCTTATAGCAATCAGCCCCAGCATTTT.

The V call is TRBV10-2, the J call TRBJ1-6; D is unclear. Deletions cut 4 bases from V and 6 bases from J, with 13 bases between. The CDR3 contains 15 residues. Per the germline V gene, CDR1 is WSHSY and CDR2 is SAAADI. CDR3 nucleotides: TGCGCCAGCAGTGGGTCACGGAGCCCTAATTCACCCCTCCACTTT. Protein: CASSGSRSPNSPLHF.

This chain's CDR3 is CASGGAGVYNEQFF. The CDR3 DNA reads as TGTGCCAGCGGAGGGGCGGGAGTCTATAATGAGCAGTTCTTC. J is TRBJ2-1 and V is TRBV19; 7 bases map to TRBD2. The germline CDR1 and CDR2 sequences are LNHDA and SQIVND (reference sequence). After removal of 9 bases from V and 7 bases from J, the junction contained 12 bases not matched to a gene. The CDR3 totals 14 residues.